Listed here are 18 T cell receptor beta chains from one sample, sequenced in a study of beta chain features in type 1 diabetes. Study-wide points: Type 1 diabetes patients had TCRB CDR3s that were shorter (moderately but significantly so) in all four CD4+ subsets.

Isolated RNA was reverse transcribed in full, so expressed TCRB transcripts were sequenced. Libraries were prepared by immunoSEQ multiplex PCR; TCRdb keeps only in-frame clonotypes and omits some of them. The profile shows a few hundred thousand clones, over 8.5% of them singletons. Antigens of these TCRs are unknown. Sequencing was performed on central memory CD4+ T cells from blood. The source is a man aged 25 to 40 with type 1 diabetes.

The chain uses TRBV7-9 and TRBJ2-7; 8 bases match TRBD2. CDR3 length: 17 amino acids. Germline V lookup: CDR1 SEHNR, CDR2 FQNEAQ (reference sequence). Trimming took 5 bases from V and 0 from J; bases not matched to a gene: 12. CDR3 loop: CASSPGRIAGHSYEQYF. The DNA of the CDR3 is TGTGCCAGCAGCCCCGGACGGATAGCGGGGCACTCCTACGAGCAGTACTTC.

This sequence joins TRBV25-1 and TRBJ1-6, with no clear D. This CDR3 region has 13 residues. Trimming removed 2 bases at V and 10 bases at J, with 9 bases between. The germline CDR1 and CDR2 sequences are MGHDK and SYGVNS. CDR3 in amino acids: CASSEMTNSPLHF. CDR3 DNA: TGTGCCAGCAGTGAAATGACGAACTCACCCCTCCACTTT.

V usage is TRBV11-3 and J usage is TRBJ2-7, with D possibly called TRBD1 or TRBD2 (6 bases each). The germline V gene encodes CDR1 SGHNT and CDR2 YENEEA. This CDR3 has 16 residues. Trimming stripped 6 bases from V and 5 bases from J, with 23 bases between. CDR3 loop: CASSSWRDKWVHEQYF. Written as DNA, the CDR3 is TGTGCCAGCAGTTCATGGCGGGACAAGTGGGTCCACGAGCAGTACTTC.

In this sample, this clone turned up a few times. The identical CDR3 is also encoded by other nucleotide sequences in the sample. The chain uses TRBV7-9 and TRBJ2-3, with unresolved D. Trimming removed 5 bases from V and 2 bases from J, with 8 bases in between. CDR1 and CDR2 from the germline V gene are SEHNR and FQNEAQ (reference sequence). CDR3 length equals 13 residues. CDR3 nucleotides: TGTGCCAGCAGCCGCGATGTCACAGATACGCAGTATTTT. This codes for CASSRDVTDTQYF.

CDR3 nucleotide sequence: TGTGCCAGCACGACTAGCGGATACACCGGGGAGCTGTTTTTT. It yields the protein CASTTSGYTGELFF. This chain joins TRBV28 and TRBJ2-2; 9 nucleotides align to TRBD2. The germline V gene encodes CDR1 MDHEN and CDR2 SYDVKM. The CDR3 is 14 amino acids. The V segment lost 7 bases and the J segment 3 bases; nucleotides outside the gene matches: 3.

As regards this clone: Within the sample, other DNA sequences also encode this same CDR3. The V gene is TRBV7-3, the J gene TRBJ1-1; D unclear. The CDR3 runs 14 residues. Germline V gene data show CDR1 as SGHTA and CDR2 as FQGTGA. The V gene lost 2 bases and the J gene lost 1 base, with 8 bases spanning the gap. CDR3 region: CASSLHSGNTEAFF. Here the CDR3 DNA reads TGTGCCAGCAGCTTACACAGCGGGAACACTGAAGCTTTCTTT.

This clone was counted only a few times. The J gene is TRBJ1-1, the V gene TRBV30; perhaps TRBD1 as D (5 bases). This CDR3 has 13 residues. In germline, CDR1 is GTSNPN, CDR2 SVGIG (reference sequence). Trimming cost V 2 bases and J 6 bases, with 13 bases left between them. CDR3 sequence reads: CAWSPTRGSEAFF. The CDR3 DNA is TGTGCCTGGAGTCCGACACGGGGGTCTGAAGCTTTCTTT.

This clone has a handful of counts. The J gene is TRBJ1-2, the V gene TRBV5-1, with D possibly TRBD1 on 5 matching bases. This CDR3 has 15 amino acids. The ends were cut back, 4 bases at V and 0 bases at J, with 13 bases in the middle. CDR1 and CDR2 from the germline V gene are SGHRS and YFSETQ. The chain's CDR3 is CASSTQTAANYGYTF. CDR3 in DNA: TGCGCCAGCAGCACCCAGACAGCTGCTAACTATGGCTACACCTTC. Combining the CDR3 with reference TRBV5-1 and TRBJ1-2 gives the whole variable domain KAGVTQTPRYLIKTRGQQVTLSCSPISGHRSVSWYQQTPGQGLQFLFEYFSETQRNKGNFPGRFSGRQFSNSRSEMNVSTLELGDSALYLCASSTQTAANYGYTFGSGTRLTVV.

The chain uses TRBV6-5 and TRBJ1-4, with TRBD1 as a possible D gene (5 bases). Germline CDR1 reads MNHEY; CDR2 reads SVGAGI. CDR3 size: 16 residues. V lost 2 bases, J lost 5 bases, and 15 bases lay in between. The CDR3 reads CASSYRSARGNEKLFF. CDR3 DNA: TGTGCCAGCAGTTACCGGTCGGCGAGGGGAAATGAAAAACTGTTTTTT.

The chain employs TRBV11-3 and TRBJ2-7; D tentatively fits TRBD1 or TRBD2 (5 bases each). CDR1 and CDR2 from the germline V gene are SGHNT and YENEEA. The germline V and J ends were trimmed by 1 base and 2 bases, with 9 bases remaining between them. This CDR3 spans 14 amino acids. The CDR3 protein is CASSLGDGPYEQYF. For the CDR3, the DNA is TGTGCCAGCAGCTTAGGGGACGGCCCCTACGAGCAGTACTTC.

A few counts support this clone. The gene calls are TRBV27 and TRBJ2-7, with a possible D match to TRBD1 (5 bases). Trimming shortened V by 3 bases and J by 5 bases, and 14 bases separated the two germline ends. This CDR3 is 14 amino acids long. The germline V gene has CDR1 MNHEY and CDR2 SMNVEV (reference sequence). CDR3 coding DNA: TGTGCCAGCAGTTTGGGGCAGCAGCTAAACGAGCAGTACTTC. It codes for CASSLGQQLNEQYF.

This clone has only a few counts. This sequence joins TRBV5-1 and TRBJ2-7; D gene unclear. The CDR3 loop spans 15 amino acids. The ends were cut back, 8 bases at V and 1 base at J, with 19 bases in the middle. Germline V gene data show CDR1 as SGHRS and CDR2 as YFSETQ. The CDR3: CASTREQMGSYEQYF. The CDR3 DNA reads TGCGCCAGTACCCGAGAGCAGATGGGGTCCTACGAGCAGTACTTC.

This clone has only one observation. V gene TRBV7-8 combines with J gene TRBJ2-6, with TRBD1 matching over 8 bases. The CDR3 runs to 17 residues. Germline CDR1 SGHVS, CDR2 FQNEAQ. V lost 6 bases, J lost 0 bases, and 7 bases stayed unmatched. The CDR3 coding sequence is TGTGCCAGCAGGACAGGGGTGGGTCGCTCTGGGGCCAACGTCCTGACTTTC. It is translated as CASRTGVGRSGANVLTF.

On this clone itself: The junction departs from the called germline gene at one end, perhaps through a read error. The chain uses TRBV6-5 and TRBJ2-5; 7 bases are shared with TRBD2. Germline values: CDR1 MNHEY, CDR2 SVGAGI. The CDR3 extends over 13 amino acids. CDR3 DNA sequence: TGTGCCATCAGTCTAGCGGAGCAAGAGACCCAGTACTTC. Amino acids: CAISLAEQETQYF.

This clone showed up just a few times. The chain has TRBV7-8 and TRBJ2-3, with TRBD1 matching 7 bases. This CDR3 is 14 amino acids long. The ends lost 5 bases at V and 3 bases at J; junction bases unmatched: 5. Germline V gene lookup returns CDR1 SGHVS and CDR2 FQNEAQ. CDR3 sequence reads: CASSLSTGTDTQYF. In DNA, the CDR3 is TGTGCCAGCAGCCTTTCGACAGGGACAGATACGCAGTATTTT.

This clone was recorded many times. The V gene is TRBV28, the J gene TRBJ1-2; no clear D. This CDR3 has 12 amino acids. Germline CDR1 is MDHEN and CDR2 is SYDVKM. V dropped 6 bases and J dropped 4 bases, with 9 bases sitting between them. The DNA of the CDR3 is TGTGCCAGCAGCCCCTCCGGCTATGGCTACACCTTC. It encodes CASSPSGYGYTF.

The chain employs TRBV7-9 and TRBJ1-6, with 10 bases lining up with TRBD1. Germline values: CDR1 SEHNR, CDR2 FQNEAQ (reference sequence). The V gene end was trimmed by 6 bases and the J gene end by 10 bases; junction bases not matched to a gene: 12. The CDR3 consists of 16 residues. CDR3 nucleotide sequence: TGTGCCAGCAGGGATACCGGGACAGGGGAAGCCTCACCCCTCCACTTT. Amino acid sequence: CASRDTGTGEASPLHF. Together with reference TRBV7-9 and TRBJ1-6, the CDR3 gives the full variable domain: DTGVSQNPRHKITKRGQNVTFRCDPISEHNRLYWYRQTLGQGPEFLTYFQNEAQLEKSRLLSDRFSAERPKGSFSTLEIQRTEQGDSAMYLCASRDTGTGEASPLHFGNGTRLTVT.

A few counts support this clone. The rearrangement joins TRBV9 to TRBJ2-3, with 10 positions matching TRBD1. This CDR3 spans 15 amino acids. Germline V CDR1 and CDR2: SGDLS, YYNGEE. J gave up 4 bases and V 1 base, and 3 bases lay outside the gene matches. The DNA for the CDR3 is TGTGCCAGCAGCGTACGGACAGGGGGTCCAGATACGCAGTATTTT. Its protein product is CASSVRTGGPDTQYF.